This passage covers 21 T cell receptor beta chains from one sample sequenced in a study of T cells in localized non-small cell lung cancer. Clones were sequenced by immunoSEQ multiplex PCR, and TCRdb holds only the in-frame ones, with some missing. The data show about 1,400 clones, more than 20% seen once. The sample here was lung tumor tissue, taken before any cancer treatment. These receptors all stem from a man between 40 and 70 years old with stage I squamous cell lung carcinoma.

V and J are TRBV6-8 and TRBJ2-1; D possibly corresponds to TRBD1 (5 bases). Germline values: CDR1 MNHGY, CDR2 SAAAGT. The CDR3 loop spans 16 amino acids. V was cut by 5 bases and J by 4 bases, with 18 bases left in between. Written as DNA, the CDR3 is TGTGCCAGCAGTGGAAGGGGTAGCAGCTCGTACAATGAGCAGTTCTTC. It specifies CASSGRGSSSYNEQFF.

This sequence joins TRBV30 and TRBJ1-1; D gene uncertain. The CDR3 is 13 amino acids. V gave up 3 bases and J gave up 1 base, with 9 bases separating them. Germline V gene sequence: CDR1 GTSNPN, CDR2 SVGIG (reference sequence). The CDR3 region is CAWSLQRNTEAFF. CDR3 sequence (DNA): TGTGCCTGGAGCTTACAGAGGAACACTGAAGCTTTCTTT.

This clone was found a few times. This chain connects TRBV2 to TRBJ2-7, with TRBD2 matching 10 bases. Germline V gene sequence: CDR1 SNHLY, CDR2 FYNNEI. The CDR3 contains 13 residues. V shed 8 bases and J 5 bases; nucleotides not matched to a gene: 6. CDR3 sequence reads: CASERGGGHEQYF. The CDR3 nucleotides read TGTGCCAGCGAGCGGGGGGGAGGCCACGAGCAGTACTTC.

The chain recombines TRBV28 with TRBJ1-4; the D is unclear. The CDR3 length is 16 residues. Germline V gene data show CDR1 as MDHEN and CDR2 as SYDVKM. The V and J ends lost 3 bases and 0 bases respectively, with 11 bases between them. The CDR3 loop is CASSFVKWATNEKLFF. CDR3 nucleotides: TGTGCCAGCAGTTTTGTTAAATGGGCAACTAATGAAAAACTGTTTTTT.

This clone was seen a few times. The chain joins TRBV6-8 to TRBJ2-5, with D perhaps matching TRBD2 (5 bases). V shed 5 bases and J shed 5 bases, with 21 bases lying between them. This CDR3 comprises 16 residues. Germline CDR1 MNHGY, CDR2 SAAAGT. CDR3 in DNA: TGTGCCAGCAGTGCGAAGGCGGCGGCCTCGGGGGAGACCCAGTACTTC. Translated: CASSAKAAASGETQYF.

This clone has more than one count but fewer than ten. This chain uses TRBV9 with TRBJ2-3, with 14 bases fitting TRBD2. The CDR3 has 17 residues. The V segment lost 5 bases and the J segment 5 bases; nucleotides outside the gene matches: 10. Germline loops: CDR1 SGDLS, CDR2 YYNGEE. Here the CDR3 reads CASSGYLTSGRGDTQYF. CDR3 bases: TGTGCCAGCAGTGGGTATCTGACTAGCGGGAGGGGAGATACGCAGTATTTT.

This clone is termed large (0.1 to 1%). J is TRBJ2-1 and V is TRBV12-5; 7 bases agree with TRBD2. CDR1 is LGHNT, CDR2 FRNRAP, per germline. V dropped 5 bases and J dropped 1; count of bases not matched to a gene: 2. This CDR3 contains 14 residues. Here the CDR3 DNA reads TGTGCTAGTGGTGAGCGGGATTCCTACAATGAGCAGTTCTTC. Its translation: CASGERDSYNEQFF.

The table lists this clone with a few counts. This chain links TRBV29-1 with TRBJ1-1; 11 bases map to TRBD1. The V gene end was trimmed by 6 bases and the J gene end by 1 base; junction bases not matched to a gene: 7. The CDR3 length is 15 residues. Germline lookup yields CDR1 SQVTM and CDR2 ANQGSEA. DNA of the CDR3: TGCAGCGTCTCGGGACAGGGGGGACGGAACACTGAAGCTTTCTTT. It yields the protein CSVSGQGGRNTEAFF.

This clone is termed medium-sized. The CDR3 DNA follows: TGTGCCAGCAGCTTATGGGGGCACCCCCAAGAGACCCAGTACTTC. This encodes CASSLWGHPQETQYF. The chain has TRBV11-3 and TRBJ2-5; the D gene is possibly TRBD1 (6 bases). Per the germline V gene, CDR1 is SGHNT and CDR2 is YENEEA. Trimming took off 2 bases at V and 1 base at J, with 11 bases between the two ends. CDR3 length: 15 amino acids.

J is TRBJ1-2 and V is TRBV11-3; D is possibly TRBD1 (5 bases). V dropped 5 bases and J dropped 6 bases, with 16 bases sitting between them. Germline V gene sequence: CDR1 SGHNT, CDR2 YENEEA. CDR3 size: 14 residues. The CDR3 DNA follows: TGTGCCAGCAGCCCATACCCCATCAGGGATGGCTACACCTTC. Translation gives CASSPYPIRDGYTF.

V gene TRBV6-8 combines with J gene TRBJ2-4; D possibly corresponds to TRBD2 (6 bases). The length of the CDR3 is 16 residues. V dropped 10 bases and J dropped 8 bases, with 27 bases sitting between them. In germline, CDR1 is MNHGY, CDR2 SAAAGT. The CDR3 sequence is CAIVGGSGNIRDIQYF. The CDR3 DNA follows: TGTGCCATCGTTGGGGGGAGTGGGAACATCAGGGACATTCAGTACTTC.

This chain links TRBV19 with TRBJ1-2; D is perhaps TRBD1 (5 bases). This CDR3 is 16 amino acids long. Germline V gives CDR1 LNHDA, CDR2 SQIVND (reference sequence). Trimming removed 8 bases from V and 4 bases from J, with 23 bases in between. CDR3 sequence: CASVRDSGPGGYGYTF. The DNA of the CDR3 is TGTGCCAGTGTCAGGGACTCTGGTCCTGGGGGCTATGGCTACACCTTC.

This rearrangement joins TRBV6-8 to TRBJ1-2, with 9 bases aligning to TRBD1. V gave up 4 bases and J gave up 8 bases; unmatched junction bases: 5. Germline values: CDR1 MNHGY, CDR2 SAAAGT. This CDR3 contains 13 residues. CDR3 region: CASSFLGQGGYTF. The CDR3 coding sequence is TGTGCCAGCAGTTTCCTGGGACAGGGAGGCTACACCTTC.

The J gene is TRBJ1-3, the V gene TRBV6-7; the D gene is possibly TRBD1 (6 bases). TRBV6-7 qualifies as an ORF whose function is uncertain. This CDR3 has 11 residues. The V and J ends lost 6 bases and 8 bases respectively, with 8 bases between them. Here the CDR3 reads CASRRGDTIYF. CDR3 DNA sequence: TGTGCCAGCAGGAGGGGGGACACCATATATTTT.

J is TRBJ2-7 and V is TRBV28; perhaps TRBD1 as D (6 bases). The CDR3 sequence is 15 residues long. V lost 4 bases, J lost 2 bases, and 15 bases lay in between. Germline-derived CDR1 and CDR2 are MDHEN and SYDVKM. CDR3 nucleotides: TGTGCCAGCAGTTCCGGGACACCGGATCCCTACGAGCAGTACTTC. It translates to CASSSGTPDPYEQYF.

In DNA form, the CDR3 reads TGTGCCAGCAGTTCCCCCCTGACTAGCGGAACCTACGAGCAGTACTTC. This codes for CASSSPLTSGTYEQYF. The rearrangement joins TRBV6-7 to TRBJ2-7, with TRBD2 identical over 9 bases. TRBV6-7 carries the ORF label, with uncertain function. The CDR3 length is 16 residues. Trimming cost V 4 bases and J 2 bases; bases outside gene matches: 9.

There are a few counts of this clone. The V call is TRBV12-5, the J call TRBJ2-3, with TRBD2 matching over 7 bases. CDR1 LGHNT and CDR2 FRNRAP come from the germline V gene. The CDR3 sequence is 13 residues long. CDR3: CAILAEYTDTQYF. CDR3 nucleotides: TGTGCCATTCTAGCGGAGTACACAGATACGCAGTATTTT. Combining the CDR3 with reference TRBV12-5 and TRBJ2-3 gives the whole variable domain DARVTQTPRHKVTEMGQEVTMRCQPILGHNTVFWYRQTMMQGLELLAYFRNRAPLDDSGMPKDRFSAEMPDATLATLKIQPSEPRDSAVYFCAILAEYTDTQYFGPGTRLTVL.

This chain links TRBV28 with TRBJ2-7, with 13 bases that match TRBD2. The germline gives CDR1 MDHEN, CDR2 SYDVKM. Trimming took 6 bases from V and 3 from J; bases not matched to a gene: 5. The CDR3 consists of 15 residues. Written as DNA, the CDR3 is TGTGCCAGCAGGCCGGGACTAGCGGGATACTACGAGCAGTACTTC. It is translated as CASRPGLAGYYEQYF.

This clone was picked up a small number of times. The rearrangement uses TRBV6-8 and TRBJ2-7; TRBD2 aligns across 10 bases. Germline-derived CDR1 and CDR2 are MNHGY and SAAAGT. The CDR3 sequence is 17 residues long. V lost 0 bases, J lost 5 bases, and 10 bases stayed unmatched. The CDR3: CASSYSPSGSSADEQYF. The CDR3 bases are TGTGCCAGCAGTTACTCTCCTAGCGGGAGCTCTGCCGACGAGCAGTACTTC.

This clone was found a few times. The rearrangement joins TRBV6-8 to TRBJ1-3; 7 bases fit TRBD1. The CDR3 has 16 amino acids. The germline CDR1 and CDR2 sequences are MNHGY and SAAAGT. With 2 bases clipped from V and 0 bases from J, the junction kept 4 bases outside the gene matches. The CDR3 is CASSYGRGISGNTIYF. In nucleotides, the CDR3 is TGTGCCAGCAGTTACGGCAGGGGGATCTCTGGAAACACCATATATTTT.

V and J are TRBV9 and TRBJ2-5; D is ambiguous. Germline CDR1 and CDR2: SGDLS and YYNGEE. There are 15 residues in the CDR3. With 3 bases removed from V and 7 bases from J, the gap between germline ends came to 19 bases. The CDR3 loop reads CASSAQVEPWVTQYF. CDR3 bases: TGTGCCAGCAGCGCCCAGGTTGAACCCTGGGTGACCCAGTACTTC.